These 24 T cell receptor beta chains share one sample of origin, sequenced in a study of beta chain features in type 1 diabetes. Reverse transcribing all isolated RNA meant expressed TCRB transcripts were sequenced. Clones were sequenced by immunoSEQ multiplex PCR, and TCRdb holds only the in-frame ones, with some missing. Among almost 350,000 clones listed, approximately 9.9% were seen once. Antigens for these TCRs are unknown. Overall study findings and caveats: Moderate yet significant TCRB CDR3 shortening was seen in Type 1 diabetes patients in all four CD4+ subsets.

Sequenced material: central memory CD4+ T cells from blood. The receptors come from a man in his thirties or forties with type 1 diabetes.

This clone was found a few times. This chain connects TRBV5-1 to TRBJ2-5; D may match TRBD1 or TRBD2 (6 bases each). Deletions cut 2 bases from V and 5 bases from J, with 13 bases between. Germline assignment: CDR1 SGHRS and CDR2 YFSETQ. The CDR3 is 14 amino acids. The DNA for the CDR3 is TGCGCCAGCAGCTTCAGGGGCGCGGGGGAGACCCAGTACTTC. It encodes CASSFRGAGETQYF.

This clone showed up many times. V usage is TRBV18 and J usage is TRBJ1-2; 8 bases are a match to TRBD1. With V trimmed by 2 bases and J by 2 bases, 7 bases remained unmatched. Germline loops: CDR1 KGHSH, CDR2 LQKENI. This CDR3 region has 16 residues. The CDR3 reads CASSPNGQGANYGYTF. The CDR3 DNA reads as TGTGCCAGCTCACCAAATGGACAGGGAGCGAACTATGGCTACACCTTC.

The chain couples TRBV29-1 to TRBJ2-7; 8 positions agree with TRBD1. Germline loops: CDR1 SQVTM, CDR2 ANQGSEA. The CDR3 contains 14 residues. V lost 2 bases and J lost 3; bases outside the gene matches: 6. CDR3 coding DNA: TGCAGCGTTGAACTCCGGGACAGGCTCTACGAGCAGTACTTC. Its translation is CSVELRDRLYEQYF.

The CDR3 DNA is TGTGCCTGGGAGGGAGGTGTGGGCACAGATACGCAGTATTTT. Translation gives CAWEGGVGTDTQYF. The chain links TRBV30 to TRBJ2-3, with D tentatively TRBD2 (6 bases). CDR1 is GTSNPN, CDR2 SVGIG, per germline (reference sequence). The V and J ends lost 5 bases and 1 base respectively, with 13 bases between them. The CDR3 spans 14 residues.

The V gene is TRBV5-1, the J gene TRBJ2-2; D gene ambiguous. With 1 base removed from V and 6 bases from J, the gap between germline ends came to 10 bases. This CDR3 contains 14 residues. Germline V gives CDR1 SGHRS, CDR2 YFSETQ. The CDR3 loop is CASSLWVEAGELFF. The CDR3 nucleotides are TGCGCCAGCAGCTTGTGGGTCGAGGCCGGGGAGCTGTTTTTT.

This clone turned up a few times. The chain links TRBV18 to TRBJ1-1, with D unclear. Trimming removed 6 bases at V and 3 bases at J, with 23 bases between. Germline V CDR1 and CDR2: KGHSH, LQKENI. The CDR3 spans 17 residues. CDR3 bases: TGTGCCAGCTCCCGAGGAGCGTATGGCGGTGGTGACACTGAAGCTTTCTTT. Translating gives CASSRGAYGGGDTEAFF.

In this sample, this clone turned up a few times. The chain is built from TRBV6-5 and TRBJ1-5, with D tentatively TRBD1 (5 bases). V was cut by 7 bases and J by 3 bases, with 16 bases left in between. This CDR3 is built from 15 residues. The germline gives CDR1 MNHEY, CDR2 SVGAGI. CDR3 region: CASTMGSGNNQPQHF. CDR3 DNA sequence: TGTGCCAGCACCATGGGGTCAGGGAACAATCAGCCCCAGCATTTT.

The table lists this clone with a few counts. The chain employs TRBV28 and TRBJ1-5, with 7 bases fitting TRBD1. The CDR3 runs to 17 residues. V trimming: 6 bases; J trimming: 4 bases; junction bases outside the gene matches: 15. Germline CDR1 and CDR2: MDHEN and SYDVKM. CDR3 DNA sequence: TGTGCCAGCAGCTCGAGCGAGGGGGCGCGTGGGAATCAGCCCCAGCATTTT. It translates to CASSSSEGARGNQPQHF.

This chain links TRBV29-1 with TRBJ2-3; 7 nucleotides agree with TRBD2. The germline V gene encodes CDR1 SQVTM and CDR2 ANQGSEA. Trimming took 0 bases from V and 6 from J; bases not matched to a gene: 9. The CDR3 is made up of 15 amino acids. The CDR3: CSVEDWAMGGDTQYF. Written as DNA, the CDR3 is TGCAGCGTTGAAGATTGGGCGATGGGGGGGGATACGCAGTATTTT.

This clone has more than one count but fewer than ten. The chain joins TRBV9 to TRBJ2-7, with D possibly matching TRBD1 (7 bases). The germline gives CDR1 SGDLS, CDR2 YYNGEE. The CDR3 runs 15 residues. The V and J ends lost 4 bases and 0 bases respectively, with 14 bases between them. CDR3 coding DNA: TGTGCCAGCAGCCCGCGGGACAGCAGCTCCTACGAGCAGTACTTC. Translated, it gives CASSPRDSSSYEQYF.

The chain combines TRBV4-3 with TRBJ2-5; D is undetermined. Germline V gene data show CDR1 as LGHNA and CDR2 as YSLEER. V gave up 0 bases and J gave up 2 bases, with 10 bases separating them. The CDR3 runs to 15 residues. The CDR3 loop is CASSQEDGLQETQYF. CDR3 nucleotide sequence: TGCGCCAGCAGCCAAGAGGACGGCTTACAAGAGACCCAGTACTTC.

This chain joins TRBV6-6 and TRBJ2-3; D unresolved. Per germline, CDR1 MNHNY and CDR2 SVGAGI (reference sequence). This CDR3 is 14 amino acids long. V lost 9 bases to trimming and J lost 4 bases, with 17 bases between them. The CDR3 loop reads CASSKLATPDTQYF. The CDR3 coding sequence is TGTGCCAGTAGTAAGCTGGCGACTCCAGATACGCAGTATTTT.

The chain links TRBV7-8 to TRBJ1-1; D is unresolved. Germline loops: CDR1 SGHVS, CDR2 FQNEAQ. The ends were cut back, 8 bases at V and 0 bases at J, with 10 bases in the middle. This CDR3 has 13 amino acids. The CDR3 loop is CASHRALNTEAFF. CDR3 coding DNA: TGTGCCAGCCACCGAGCTTTGAACACTGAAGCTTTCTTT.

This clone showed up just a few times. This sequence joins TRBV7-2 and TRBJ1-5; no definite D call. The CDR3 contains 12 residues. Trimming shortened V by 5 bases and J by 3 bases, and 5 bases separated the two germline ends. Germline CDR1 is SGHTA and CDR2 is FQGNSA. The CDR3 DNA sequence: TGTGCCAGCAGCGCGGTCAATCAGCCCCAGCATTTT. Its protein is CASSAVNQPQHF.

In the case of this clone: This may be a read error, as it is one base from a much larger clone. The chain is built from TRBV7-9 and TRBJ2-2; no reliable D call. The CDR3 is made up of 11 amino acids. V was trimmed by 5 bases and J by 3 bases, leaving 1 base between them. Germline V gene lookup returns CDR1 SEHNR and CDR2 FQNEAQ (reference sequence). CDR3 in DNA: TGTGCCAGCAGCGACACCGGGGAGCTGTTTTTT. This translates into CASSDTGELFF.

This clone was seen only a few times. The chain is built from TRBV7-2 and TRBJ2-3; D may correspond to TRBD1 or TRBD2 (5 bases each). The V end lost 1 base, the J end lost 2 bases, and 13 bases lay between the germline ends. Germline-derived CDR1 and CDR2 are SGHTA and FQGNSA. The CDR3 contains 16 residues. The CDR3 loop is CASSLDLWGITDTQYF. In DNA, the CDR3 is TGTGCCAGCAGCTTAGATCTTTGGGGGATCACAGATACGCAGTATTTT.

This clone was detected only a few times. The rearrangement uses TRBV5-1 and TRBJ1-5, with D perhaps matching TRBD1 (5 bases). The V end was cut by 4 bases, the J end by 9 bases, with 14 bases between. Germline CDR1 and CDR2: SGHRS and YFSETQ. This CDR3 has 13 residues. The CDR3 nucleotides read TGCGCCAGCAGCCCCGGGACGGAGGGGCCCCAGCATTTT. Translating gives CASSPGTEGPQHF.

The chain has TRBV4-3 and TRBJ2-1; 7 nucleotides line up with TRBD1. Germline V CDR1 and CDR2: LGHNA, YSLEER. The junction had 15 bases not matched to a gene; V was cut back by 1 base and J by 9 bases. The CDR3 consists of 17 residues. The DNA for the CDR3 is TGCGCCAGCAGCCAAGCCGCGGAGAGGGGGCGCGGGTCTGAGCAGTTCTTC. Residues: CASSQAAERGRGSEQFF.

This clone was observed a handful of times. The chain couples TRBV7-9 to TRBJ2-2, with D perhaps TRBD1 (5 bases). CDR3 size: 16 residues. V dropped 1 base and J dropped 2 bases, with 11 bases sitting between them. Germline lookup yields CDR1 SEHNR and CDR2 FQNEAQ (reference sequence). CDR3 nucleotides: TGTGCCAGCAGCTTAGTCGCAGGGATAAACACCGGGGAGCTGTTTTTT. This encodes CASSLVAGINTGELFF.

This clone has only a few counts. This chain connects TRBV7-9 to TRBJ1-5, with D perhaps TRBD1 (5 bases). The CDR3 loop spans 15 amino acids. The V end lost 1 base, the J end lost 0 bases, and 7 bases lay between the germline ends. Germline loops: CDR1 SEHNR, CDR2 FQNEAQ (reference sequence). In nucleotides, the CDR3 is TGTGCCAGCAGCTTAGATGGGGGTAGCAATCAGCCCCAGCATTTT. Encoded protein: CASSLDGGSNQPQHF.

The chain joins TRBV7-9 to TRBJ1-6, with D possibly matching TRBD1 (5 bases). The CDR3 has 15 amino acids. Germline V CDR1 and CDR2: SEHNR, FQNEAQ (reference sequence). With 1 base removed from V and 7 bases from J, the gap between germline ends came to 11 bases. The CDR3 sequence is CASSLVGAGNSPLHF. The CDR3 DNA sequence: TGTGCCAGCAGCTTAGTTGGGGCAGGGAATTCACCCCTCCACTTT.

V and J are TRBV9 and TRBJ2-7, with D hard to call. V lost 3 bases, J lost 4 bases, and 26 bases lay in between. The length of the CDR3 is 18 residues. In germline, CDR1 is SGDLS, CDR2 YYNGEE. The CDR3 DNA reads TGTGCCAGCAGCGCATCCACAAAAAAGAATGCCATAGATTACGAGCAGTACTTC. Its translation is CASSASTKKNAIDYEQYF.

The chain links TRBV4-3 to TRBJ2-1; 11 bases match TRBD2. CDR1 is LGHNA and CDR2 is YSLEER in the germline V gene. Losses at the gene ends were 0 bases for V and 2 bases for J; bases not matched to a gene: 3. The CDR3 has 17 amino acids. This CDR3 reads CASSQDPLAGAYNEQFF. The CDR3 coding sequence is TGCGCCAGCAGCCAAGATCCACTAGCGGGGGCCTACAATGAGCAGTTCTTC.

At least ten counts were recorded for this clone. The chain links TRBV6-4 to TRBJ2-6; 8 bases line up with TRBD1. The CDR3 is 15 residues long. V shed 3 bases, J shed 2 bases, and the junction held 0 bases outside the gene matches. Looked up from germline, CDR1 is MRHNA and CDR2 is SNTAGT. DNA for the CDR3: TGTGCCAGCAGTGAACAGGGGGCTGGGGCCAACGTCCTGACTTTC. As protein: CASSEQGAGANVLTF.